This T cell receptor beta chain was documented in a study of shared clonotypes between healthy human individuals. Study outcomes and limitations: Naive subsets typically showed greater estimated richness than memory subsets.

V lost 2 bases and J lost 7; bases outside the gene matches: 2. The CDR3 extends over 13 amino acids. Germline assignment: CDR1 SGHNT and CDR2 YYREEE (reference sequence). Of note for this clone: Its antigen is unknown.

The table came from immunoSEQ multiplex PCR; TCRdb's copy has only in-frame clones and leaves some out. Of about 710,000 clones in the sample, around 70% are singletons; the top ten hold 1.8%. What was sequenced was memory CD4+ T cells sorted from blood. Described subset: CD45RA-negative fraction. The TCR originated in a woman aged 25 to 39 in good health. The rearrangement uses TRBV5-4 and TRBJ2-1, with 8 bases matching TRBD2. The CDR3 loop reads CASSFRGGNEQFF. CDR3 in DNA: TGTGCCAGCAGCTTTCGGGGGGGGAATGAGCAGTTCTTC.